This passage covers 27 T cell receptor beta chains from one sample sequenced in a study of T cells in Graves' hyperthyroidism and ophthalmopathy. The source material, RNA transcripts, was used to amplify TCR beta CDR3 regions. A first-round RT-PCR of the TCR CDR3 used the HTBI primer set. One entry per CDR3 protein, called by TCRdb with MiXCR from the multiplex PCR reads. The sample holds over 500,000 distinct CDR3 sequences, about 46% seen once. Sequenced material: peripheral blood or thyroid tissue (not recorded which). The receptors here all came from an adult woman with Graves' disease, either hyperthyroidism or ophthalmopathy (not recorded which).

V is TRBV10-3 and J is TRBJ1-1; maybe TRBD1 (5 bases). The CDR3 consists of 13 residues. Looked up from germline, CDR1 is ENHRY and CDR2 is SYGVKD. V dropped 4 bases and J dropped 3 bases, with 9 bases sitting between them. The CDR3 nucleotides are TGTGCCATCAGTGTAGGGGTCGACACTGAAGCTTTCTTT. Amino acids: CAISVGVDTEAFF.

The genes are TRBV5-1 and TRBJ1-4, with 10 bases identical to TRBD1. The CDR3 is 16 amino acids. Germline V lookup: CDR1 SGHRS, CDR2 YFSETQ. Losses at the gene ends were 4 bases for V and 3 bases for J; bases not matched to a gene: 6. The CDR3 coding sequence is TGCGCCAGCAGCGGGACAGGGGTACTTGCTAATGAAAAACTGTTTTTT. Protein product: CASSGTGVLANEKLFF.

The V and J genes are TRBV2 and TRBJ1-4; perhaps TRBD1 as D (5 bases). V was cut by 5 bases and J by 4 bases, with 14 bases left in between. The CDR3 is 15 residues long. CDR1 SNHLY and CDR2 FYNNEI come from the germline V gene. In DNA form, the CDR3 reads TGTGCCAGCAGTTCCGAGGGGCAGGGTAATGAAAAACTGTTTTTT. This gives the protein CASSSEGQGNEKLFF. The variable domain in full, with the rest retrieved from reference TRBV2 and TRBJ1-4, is EPEVTQTPSHQVTQMGQEVILRCVPISNHLYFYWYRQILGQKVEFLVSFYNNEISEKSEIFDDQFSVERPDGSNFTLKIRSTKLEDSAMYFCASSSEGQGNEKLFFGSGTQLSVL.

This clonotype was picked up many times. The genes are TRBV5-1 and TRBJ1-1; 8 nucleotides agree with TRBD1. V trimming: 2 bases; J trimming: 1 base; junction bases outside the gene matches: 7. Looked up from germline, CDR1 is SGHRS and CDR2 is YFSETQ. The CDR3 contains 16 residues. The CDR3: CASSFPDRERNTEAFF. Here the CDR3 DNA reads TGCGCCAGCAGCTTCCCGGACAGGGAAAGGAACACTGAAGCTTTCTTT.

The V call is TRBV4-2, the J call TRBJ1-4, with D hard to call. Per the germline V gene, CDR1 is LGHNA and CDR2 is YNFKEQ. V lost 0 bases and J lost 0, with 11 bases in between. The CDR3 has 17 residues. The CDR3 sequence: CASSQEWQPATNEKLFF. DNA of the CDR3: TGTGCCAGCAGCCAAGAGTGGCAGCCGGCAACTAATGAAAAACTGTTTTTT.

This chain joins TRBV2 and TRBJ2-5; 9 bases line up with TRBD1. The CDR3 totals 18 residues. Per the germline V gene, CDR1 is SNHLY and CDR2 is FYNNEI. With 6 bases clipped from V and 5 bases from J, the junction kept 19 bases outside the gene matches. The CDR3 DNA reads TGTGCCAGCAGCTCCCGGGACAGGGCTGCCGGGGAGACCGAGACCCAGTACTTC. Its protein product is CASSSRDRAAGETETQYF.

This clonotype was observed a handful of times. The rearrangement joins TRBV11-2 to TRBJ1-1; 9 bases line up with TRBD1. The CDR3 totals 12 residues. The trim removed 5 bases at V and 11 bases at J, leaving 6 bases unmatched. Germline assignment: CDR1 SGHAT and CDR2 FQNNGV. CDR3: CASSQTGGEAFF. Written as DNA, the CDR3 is TGTGCCAGCAGCCAAACAGGGGGCGAGGCTTTCTTT.

This CDR3 reads CATSDTQGPQETQYF. In DNA, the CDR3 is TGTGCCACCAGTGACACACAGGGGCCTCAAGAGACCCAGTACTTC. J is TRBJ2-5 and V is TRBV24-1, with 7 positions matching TRBD1. Germline V lookup: CDR1 KGHDR, CDR2 SFDVKD. The length of the CDR3 is 15 residues. V shed 4 bases, J shed 2 bases, and the junction held 6 bases outside the gene matches.

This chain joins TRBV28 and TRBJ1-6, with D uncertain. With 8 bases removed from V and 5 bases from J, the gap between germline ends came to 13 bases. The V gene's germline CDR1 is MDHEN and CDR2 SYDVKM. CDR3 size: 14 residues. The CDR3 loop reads CASSTPGNNSPLHF. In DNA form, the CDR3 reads TGTGCCAGCTCGACCCCGGGCAATAATTCACCCCTCCACTTT.

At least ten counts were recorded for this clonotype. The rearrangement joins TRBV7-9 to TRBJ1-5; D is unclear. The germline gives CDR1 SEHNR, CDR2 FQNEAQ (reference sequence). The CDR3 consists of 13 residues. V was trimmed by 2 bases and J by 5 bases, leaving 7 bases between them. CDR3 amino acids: CASSLSLDQPQHF. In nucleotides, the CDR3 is TGTGCCAGCAGCTTAAGTCTGGATCAGCCCCAGCATTTT. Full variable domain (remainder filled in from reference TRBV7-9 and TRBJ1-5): DTGVSQNPRHKITKRGQNVTFRCDPISEHNRLYWYRQTLGQGPEFLTYFQNEAQLEKSRLLSDRFSAERPKGSFSTLEIQRTEQGDSAMYLCASSLSLDQPQHFGDGTRLSIL.

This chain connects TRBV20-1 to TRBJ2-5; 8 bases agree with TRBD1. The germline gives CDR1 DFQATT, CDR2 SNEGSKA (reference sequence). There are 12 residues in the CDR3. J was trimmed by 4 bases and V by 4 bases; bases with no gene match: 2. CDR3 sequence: CSAIDRGETQYF. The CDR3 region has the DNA TGCAGTGCTATAGACAGGGGAGAGACCCAGTACTTC.

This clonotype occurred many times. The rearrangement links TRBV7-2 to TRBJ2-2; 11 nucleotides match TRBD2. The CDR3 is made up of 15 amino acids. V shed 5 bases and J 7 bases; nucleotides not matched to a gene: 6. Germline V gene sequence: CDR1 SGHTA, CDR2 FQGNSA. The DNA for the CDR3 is TGTGCCAGCAGCCATAGCGGGAGGGCGATCGGGGAGCTGTTTTTT. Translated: CASSHSGRAIGELFF.

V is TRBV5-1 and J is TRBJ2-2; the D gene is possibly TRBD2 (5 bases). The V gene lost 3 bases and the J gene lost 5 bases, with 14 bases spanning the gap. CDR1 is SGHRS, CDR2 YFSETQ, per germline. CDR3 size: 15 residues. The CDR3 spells CASSSTGVGTGELFF. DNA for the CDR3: TGCGCCAGCAGCTCCACCGGGGTAGGGACCGGGGAGCTGTTTTTT.

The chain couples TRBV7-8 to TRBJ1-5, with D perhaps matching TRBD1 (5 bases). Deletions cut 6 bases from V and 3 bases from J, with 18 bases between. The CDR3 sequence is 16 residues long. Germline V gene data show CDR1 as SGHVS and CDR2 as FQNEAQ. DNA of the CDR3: TGTGCCAGCAGTTTTGGCCGCATGGGGGACAATCAGCCCCAGCATTTT. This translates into CASSFGRMGDNQPQHF.

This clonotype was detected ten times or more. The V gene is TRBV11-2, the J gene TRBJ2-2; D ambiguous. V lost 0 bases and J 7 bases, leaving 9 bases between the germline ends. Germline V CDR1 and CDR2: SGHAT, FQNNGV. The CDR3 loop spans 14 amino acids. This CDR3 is CASSLELTGGELFF. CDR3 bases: TGTGCCAGCAGCTTAGAATTGACCGGCGGGGAGCTGTTTTTT.

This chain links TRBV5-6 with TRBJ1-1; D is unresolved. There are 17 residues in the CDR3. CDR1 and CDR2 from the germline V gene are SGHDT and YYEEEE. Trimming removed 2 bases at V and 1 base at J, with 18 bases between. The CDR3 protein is CASSLVRGPMWNTEAFF. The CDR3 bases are TGTGCCAGCAGCTTAGTTCGGGGTCCAATGTGGAACACTGAAGCTTTCTTT.

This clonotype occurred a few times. DNA of the CDR3: TGTGCCAGCAGCCCTCTGGGGCAGACAAACTATGGCTACACCTTC. Protein sequence: CASSPLGQTNYGYTF. This chain uses TRBV13 with TRBJ1-2; weak D call: TRBD1 (5 bases). The CDR3 length is 15 residues. V lost 5 bases, J lost 2 bases, and 15 bases lay in between. CDR1 and CDR2 from the germline V gene are PRHDT and FYEKMQ (reference sequence).

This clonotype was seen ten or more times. The chain's CDR3 is CASSSAGHLNTEAFF. The CDR3 DNA reads TGCGCCAGCAGCTCGGCGGGACACCTGAACACTGAAGCTTTCTTT. V is TRBV5-1 and J is TRBJ1-1, with D perhaps TRBD1 (6 bases). Germline lookup yields CDR1 SGHRS and CDR2 YFSETQ. The CDR3 sequence is 15 residues long. V lost 3 bases and J lost 0, with 12 bases in between.

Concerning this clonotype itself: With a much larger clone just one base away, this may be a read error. CDR3 residues: CSASKGVTEWGSEAFF. In DNA form, the CDR3 reads TGCAGTGCTAGTAAGGGTGTGACCGAATGGGGGAGTGAAGCTTTCTTT. The chain carries TRBV20-1 and TRBJ1-1, with a tentative D call TRBD1 (5 bases). V gave up 3 bases and J gave up 7 bases, with 24 bases separating them. The CDR3 length is 16 residues. Germline V gene sequence: CDR1 DFQATT, CDR2 SNEGSKA (reference sequence).

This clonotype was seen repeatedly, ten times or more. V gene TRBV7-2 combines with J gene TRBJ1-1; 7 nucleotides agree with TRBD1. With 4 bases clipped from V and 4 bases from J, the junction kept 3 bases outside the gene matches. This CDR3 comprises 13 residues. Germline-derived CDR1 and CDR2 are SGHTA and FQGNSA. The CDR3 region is CASSSDRFTEAFF. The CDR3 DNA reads TGTGCCAGCAGCTCGGACAGGTTCACTGAAGCTTTCTTT.

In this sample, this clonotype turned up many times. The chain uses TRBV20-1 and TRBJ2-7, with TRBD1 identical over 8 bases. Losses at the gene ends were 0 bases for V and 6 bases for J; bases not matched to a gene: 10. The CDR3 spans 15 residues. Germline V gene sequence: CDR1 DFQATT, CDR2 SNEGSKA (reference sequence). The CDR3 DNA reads TGCAGTGCTAGAGAACAGGGGGGAGGATTTTCCGAGCAGTACTTC. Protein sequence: CSAREQGGGFSEQYF.

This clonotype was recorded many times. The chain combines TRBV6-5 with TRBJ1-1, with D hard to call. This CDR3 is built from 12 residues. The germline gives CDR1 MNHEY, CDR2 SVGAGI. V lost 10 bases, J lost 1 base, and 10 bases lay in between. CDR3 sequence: CATSTRNTEAFF. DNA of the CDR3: TGTGCCACCTCGACGAGGAACACTGAAGCTTTCTTT.

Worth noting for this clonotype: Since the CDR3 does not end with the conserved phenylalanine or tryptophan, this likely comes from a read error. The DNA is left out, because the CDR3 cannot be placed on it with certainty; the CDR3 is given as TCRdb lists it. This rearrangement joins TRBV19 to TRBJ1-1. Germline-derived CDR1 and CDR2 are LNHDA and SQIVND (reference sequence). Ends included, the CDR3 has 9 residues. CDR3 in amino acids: CASSRSELY.

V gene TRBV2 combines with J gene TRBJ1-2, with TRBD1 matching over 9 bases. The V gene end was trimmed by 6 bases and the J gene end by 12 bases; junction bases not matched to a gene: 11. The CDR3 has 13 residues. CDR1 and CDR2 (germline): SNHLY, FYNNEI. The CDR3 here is CASSARDREGNTF. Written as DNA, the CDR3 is TGTGCCAGCAGCGCCCGGGACAGGGAGGGAAACACCTTC.

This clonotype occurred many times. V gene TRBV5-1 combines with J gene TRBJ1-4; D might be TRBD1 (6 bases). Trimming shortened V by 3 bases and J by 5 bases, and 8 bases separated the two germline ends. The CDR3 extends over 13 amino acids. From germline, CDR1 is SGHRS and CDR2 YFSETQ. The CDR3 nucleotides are TGCGCCAGCAGCTCAGGACAGAATGAAAAACTGTTTTTT. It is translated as CASSSGQNEKLFF.

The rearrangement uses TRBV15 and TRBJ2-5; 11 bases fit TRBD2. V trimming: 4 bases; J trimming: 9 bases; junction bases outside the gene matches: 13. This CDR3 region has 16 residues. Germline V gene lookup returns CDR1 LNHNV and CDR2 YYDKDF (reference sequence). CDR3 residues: CATSTGTSGGAEAQYF. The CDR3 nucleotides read TGTGCCACCAGCACGGGAACTAGCGGGGGCGCGGAGGCCCAGTACTTC.

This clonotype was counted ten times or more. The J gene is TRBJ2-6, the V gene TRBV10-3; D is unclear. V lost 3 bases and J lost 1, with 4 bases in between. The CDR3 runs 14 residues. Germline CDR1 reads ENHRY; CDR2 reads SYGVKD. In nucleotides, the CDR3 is TGTGCCATCAGTGATGGTTCTGGGGCCAACGTCCTGACTTTC. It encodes CAISDGSGANVLTF.